Included here is one TCR beta chain sequence, with context. Its specificity is unknown. Assay: immunoSEQ multiplex PCR; the TCRdb copy retains only in-frame clones and omits some. The sample carries 160,000 or so clones, 75% to 95% recorded once. This entry belongs to a study of T cell responses to AZD1222 COVID-19 vaccine. Across the study: Pooling of second doses given at about 4 or about 12 weeks was done.

Study findings and constraints: Dominant at 160-218 and 743-854, vaccine-associated CD4 TCRs also spanned spike. Reports say nearly half of spike-specific TCRs go after unmutated variant regions.

CDR3 length equals 14 residues. V lost 0 bases to trimming and J lost 8 bases, with 16 bases between them. In germline, CDR1 is GTSNPN, CDR2 SVGIG (reference sequence). The chain combines TRBV30 with TRBJ1-2; tentatively, D is TRBD1 (6 bases). The TCR originated in an adult in good health. Material: peripheral blood, obtained on day 0 of AZD1222 vaccination. CDR3 bases: TGTGCCTGGAGTGTAGCCAGGGGATGGAAGGGCTACACCTTC. Residues: CAWSVARGWKGYTF. Full variable domain (missing parts from reference TRBV30 and TRBJ1-2): SQTIHQWPATLVQPVGSPLSLECTVEGTSNPNLYWYRQAAGRGLQLLFYSVGIGQISSEVPQNLSASRPQDRQFILSSKKLLLSDSGFYLCAWSVARGWKGYTFGSGTRLTVV.